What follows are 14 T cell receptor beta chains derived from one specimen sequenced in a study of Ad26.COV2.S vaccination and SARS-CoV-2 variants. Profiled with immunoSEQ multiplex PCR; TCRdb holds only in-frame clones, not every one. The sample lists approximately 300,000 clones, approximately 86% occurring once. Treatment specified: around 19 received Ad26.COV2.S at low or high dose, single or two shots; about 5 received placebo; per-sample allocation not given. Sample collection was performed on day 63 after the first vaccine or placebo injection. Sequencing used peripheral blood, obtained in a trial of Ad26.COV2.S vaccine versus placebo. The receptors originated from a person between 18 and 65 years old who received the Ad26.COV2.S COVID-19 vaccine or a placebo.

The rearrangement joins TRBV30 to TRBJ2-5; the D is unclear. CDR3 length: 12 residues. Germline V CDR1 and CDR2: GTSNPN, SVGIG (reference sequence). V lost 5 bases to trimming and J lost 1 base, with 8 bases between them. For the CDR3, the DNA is TGTGCCTGGGGACGGTCCCAAGAGACCCAGTACTTC. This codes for CAWGRSQETQYF.

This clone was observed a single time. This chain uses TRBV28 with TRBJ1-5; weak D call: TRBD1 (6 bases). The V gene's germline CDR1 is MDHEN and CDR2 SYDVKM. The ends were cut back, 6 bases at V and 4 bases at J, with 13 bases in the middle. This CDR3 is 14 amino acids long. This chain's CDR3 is CASSPDRTNQPQHF. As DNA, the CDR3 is TGTGCCAGCAGCCCCGACAGGACAAATCAGCCCCAGCATTTT.

CDR3: CATGGTGRTGELFF. In nucleotides, the CDR3 is TGTGCCACCGGCGGGACAGGTAGGACCGGGGAGCTGTTTTTT. V usage is TRBV10-3 and J usage is TRBJ2-2, with TRBD1 identical over 8 bases. CDR1 and CDR2 (germline): ENHRY, SYGVKD. The CDR3 length is 14 residues. V gave up 10 bases and J gave up 5 bases; unmatched junction bases: 9.

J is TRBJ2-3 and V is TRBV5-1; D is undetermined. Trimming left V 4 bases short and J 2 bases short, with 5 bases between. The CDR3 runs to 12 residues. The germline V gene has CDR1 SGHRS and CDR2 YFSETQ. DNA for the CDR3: TGCGCCAGCAGCGTCTACACAGATACGCAGTATTTT. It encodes CASSVYTDTQYF. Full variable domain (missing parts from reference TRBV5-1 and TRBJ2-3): KAGVTQTPRYLIKTRGQQVTLSCSPISGHRSVSWYQQTPGQGLQFLFEYFSETQRNKGNFPGRFSGRQFSNSRSEMNVSTLELGDSALYLCASSVYTDTQYFGPGTRLTVL.

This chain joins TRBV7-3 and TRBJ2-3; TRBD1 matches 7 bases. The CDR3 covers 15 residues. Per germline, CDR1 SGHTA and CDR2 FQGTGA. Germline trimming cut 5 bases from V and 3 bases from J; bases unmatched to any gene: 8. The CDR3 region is CASSPTLTGTDTQYF. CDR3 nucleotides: TGTGCCAGCAGCCCAACTCTGACAGGGACAGATACGCAGTATTTT. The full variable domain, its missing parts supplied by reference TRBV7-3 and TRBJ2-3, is GAGVSQTPSNKVTEKGKYVELRCDPISGHTALYWYRQSLGQGPEFLIYFQGTGAADDSGLPNDRFFAVRPEGSVSTLKIQRTERGDSAVYLCASSPTLTGTDTQYFGPGTRLTVL.

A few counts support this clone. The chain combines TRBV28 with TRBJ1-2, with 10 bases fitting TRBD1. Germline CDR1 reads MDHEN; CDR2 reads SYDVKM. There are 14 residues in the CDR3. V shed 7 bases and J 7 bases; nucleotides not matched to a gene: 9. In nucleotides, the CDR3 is TGTGCCAGCAATTCTCCGGGACAGGGGTCTGGCTACACCTTC. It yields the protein CASNSPGQGSGYTF.

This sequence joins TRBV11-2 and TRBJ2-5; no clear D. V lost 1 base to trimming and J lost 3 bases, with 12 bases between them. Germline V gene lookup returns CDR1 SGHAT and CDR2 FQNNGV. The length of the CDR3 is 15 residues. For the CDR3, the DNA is TGTGCCAGCAGCTTAGGACCGTATTTGAAAGAGACCCAGTACTTC. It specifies CASSLGPYLKETQYF.

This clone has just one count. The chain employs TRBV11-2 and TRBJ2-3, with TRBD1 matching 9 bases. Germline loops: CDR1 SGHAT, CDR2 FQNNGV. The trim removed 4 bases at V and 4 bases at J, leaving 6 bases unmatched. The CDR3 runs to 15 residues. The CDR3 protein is CASSSDRGGPDTQYF. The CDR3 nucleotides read TGTGCCAGCAGCTCGGACAGGGGAGGGCCAGATACGCAGTATTTT.

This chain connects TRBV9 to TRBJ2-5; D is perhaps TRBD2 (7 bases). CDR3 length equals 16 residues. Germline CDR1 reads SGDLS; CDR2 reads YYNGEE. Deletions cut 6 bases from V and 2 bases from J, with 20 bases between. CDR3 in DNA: TGTGCCAGCACCATAGGGGGGCGGGGGCCTCAAGAGACCCAGTACTTC. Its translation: CASTIGGRGPQETQYF.

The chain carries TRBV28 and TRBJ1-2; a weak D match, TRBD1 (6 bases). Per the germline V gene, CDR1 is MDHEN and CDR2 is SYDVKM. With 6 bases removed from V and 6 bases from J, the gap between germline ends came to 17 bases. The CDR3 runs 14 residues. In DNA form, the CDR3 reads TGTGCCAGCAGAATCCCCGGGACACACAATGGCTACACCTTC. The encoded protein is CASRIPGTHNGYTF.

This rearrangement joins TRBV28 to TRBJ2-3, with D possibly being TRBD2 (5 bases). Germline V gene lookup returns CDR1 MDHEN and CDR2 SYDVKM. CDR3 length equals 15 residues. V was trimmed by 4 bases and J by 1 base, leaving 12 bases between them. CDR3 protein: CASSSPGLRTDTQYF. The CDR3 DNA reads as TGTGCCAGCAGTTCCCCAGGACTTCGCACAGATACGCAGTATTTT.

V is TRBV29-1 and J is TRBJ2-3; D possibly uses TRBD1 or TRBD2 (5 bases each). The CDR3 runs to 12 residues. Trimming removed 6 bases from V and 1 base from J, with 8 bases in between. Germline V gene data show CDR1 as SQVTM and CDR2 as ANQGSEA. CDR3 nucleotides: TGCAGCGTCGGGGCGGGCACAGATACGCAGTATTTT. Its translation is CSVGAGTDTQYF.

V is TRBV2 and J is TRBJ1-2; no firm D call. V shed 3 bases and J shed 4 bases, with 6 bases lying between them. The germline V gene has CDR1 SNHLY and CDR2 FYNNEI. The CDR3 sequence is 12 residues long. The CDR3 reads CASSDWSYGYTF. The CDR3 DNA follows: TGTGCCAGCAGTGACTGGAGCTATGGCTACACCTTC.

CDR3 nucleotide sequence: TGTGCCAGCAGTCTTAGGGGGAATTGGGACTATGGCTACACCTTC. Amino acids: CASSLRGNWDYGYTF. The chain links TRBV28 to TRBJ1-2, with D possibly matching TRBD1 (6 bases). Germline V gene sequence: CDR1 MDHEN, CDR2 SYDVKM. Between the trimmed V and J ends, which lost 5 bases and 3 bases, there was a span of 16 bases. This CDR3 is 15 amino acids long.